Each of the 27 T cell receptor beta chains below was sequenced from the same sample in a study of post-analysis software for immune sequencing data. Study-wide findings and caveats: There were about five TRBV segments more frequent in patients than controls, and TRBV5-6, TRBV5-1 and TRBV20-1 were among them.

The antigens for these receptors are not known. TCR beta cDNA libraries had unique molecular identifiers. TCRdb used MiXCR to reprocess the PCR reads, holding one entry per CDR3 protein. The data show 450,000 to 650,000 distinct CDR3 sequences, with 44% seen just once and about 1.8% held by the top ten. Sequences were obtained from blood. These receptors were obtained from a girl aged 5 to 17 with multiple sclerosis.

The rearrangement links TRBV5-1 to TRBJ1-5; 8 nucleotides match TRBD1. This CDR3 comprises 15 residues. Trimming took 4 bases from V and 6 from J; bases not matched to a gene: 9. Germline CDR1 reads SGHRS; CDR2 reads YFSETQ. The CDR3 is CASSLGQGLTQPQHF. The CDR3 DNA is TGCGCCAGCAGCCTTGGACAGGGTCTAACTCAGCCCCAGCATTTT.

This clonotype was recorded a few times. DNA for the CDR3: TGTGCCAGCTCACGATTGACTGTCTACGAGCAGTACTTC. Residues: CASSRLTVYEQYF. The chain is built from TRBV18 and TRBJ2-7; D call uncertain. Trimming pared 4 bases from V and 3 bases from J, leaving 10 bases between. The CDR3 runs to 13 residues. Germline CDR1 is KGHSH and CDR2 is LQKENI.

This chain uses TRBV5-1 with TRBJ2-6, with D perhaps matching TRBD1 (5 bases). The CDR3 contains 18 residues. CDR1 is SGHRS and CDR2 is YFSETQ in the germline V gene. The germline V and J ends were trimmed by 0 bases and 0 bases, with 13 bases remaining between them. Here the CDR3 DNA reads TGCGCCAGCAGCTTGGAAGGACATATGACCTCTGGGGCCAACGTCCTGACTTTC. Protein: CASSLEGHMTSGANVLTF.

In DNA, the CDR3 is TGCAGTGCTAGAGTGGGACTAGCGAGATACAATGAGCAGTTCTTC. This sequence encodes CSARVGLARYNEQFF. The chain carries TRBV20-1 and TRBJ2-1, with 10 bases that match TRBD2. CDR3 length: 15 residues. The J segment lost 4 bases and the V segment lost 1 base, leaving 4 bases of the junction unmatched. CDR1 is DFQATT, CDR2 SNEGSKA, per germline (reference sequence).

This clonotype has a handful of counts. The chain employs TRBV4-1 and TRBJ2-7; 9 bases align to TRBD1. The CDR3 loop spans 13 amino acids. V gave up 7 bases and J gave up 4 bases; unmatched junction bases: 5. The germline CDR1 and CDR2 sequences are MGHRA and YSYEKL. The CDR3 loop is CASTDRGSYEQYF. The DNA of the CDR3 is TGCGCCAGCACCGACAGGGGGAGTTACGAGCAGTACTTC.

This clonotype was counted only a few times. V gene TRBV20-1 combines with J gene TRBJ2-3, with D maybe TRBD2 (5 bases). The CDR3 runs 14 residues. In germline, CDR1 is DFQATT, CDR2 SNEGSKA (reference sequence). V gave up 3 bases and J gave up 1 base, with 11 bases separating them. The CDR3 DNA reads as TGCAGTGCTAGGTGGGGTAGCGGCACAGATACGCAGTATTTT. Translating gives CSARWGSGTDTQYF.

The chain links TRBV29-1 to TRBJ2-7, with 11 bases identical to TRBD2. After removal of 4 bases from V and 7 bases from J, the junction contained 15 bases not matched to a gene. This CDR3 has 16 amino acids. The germline gives CDR1 SQVTM, CDR2 ANQGSEA. The CDR3 sequence: CSVGRTSGHRTGEQYF. The CDR3 DNA reads as TGCAGCGTTGGCCGGACTAGCGGGCATCGGACGGGGGAGCAGTACTTC.

This chain joins TRBV29-1 and TRBJ2-3, with TRBD2 matching over 10 bases. Germline V gene data show CDR1 as SQVTM and CDR2 as ANQGSEA. J lost 3 bases, V lost 2 bases, and 2 bases had no gene match. The CDR3 is 14 residues long. CDR3 sequence reads: CSVEPSGRTDTQYF. DNA of the CDR3: TGCAGCGTTGAACCTAGCGGGAGAACAGATACGCAGTATTTT.

This clonotype was counted a single time. J is TRBJ2-1 and V is TRBV5-5; no reliable D call. V lost 0 bases to trimming and J lost 7 bases, with 14 bases between them. Germline values: CDR1 SGHKS, CDR2 YYEKEE (reference sequence). The CDR3 is 15 amino acids. Here the CDR3 DNA reads TGTGCCAGCAGCTTGGCGATATCTTGGGAAAATGAGCAGTTCTTC. Protein: CASSLAISWENEQFF. Looking up the rest from reference TRBV5-5 and TRBJ2-1 gives the full variable domain: DAGVTQSPTHLIKTRGQQVTLRCSPISGHKSVSWYQQVLGQGPQFIFQYYEKEERGRGNFPDRFSARQFPNYSSELNVNALLLGDSALYLCASSLAISWENEQFFGPGTRLTVL.

This clonotype was seen more than once but under ten times. The V call is TRBV20-1, the J call TRBJ2-5, with 9 bases identical to TRBD2. Per germline, CDR1 DFQATT and CDR2 SNEGSKA (reference sequence). This CDR3 spans 13 amino acids. Trimming cost V 2 bases and J 5 bases; bases outside gene matches: 3. CDR3 protein: CSARLAGMETQYF. In nucleotides, the CDR3 is TGCAGTGCTAGACTAGCGGGAATGGAGACCCAGTACTTC.

This clonotype has more than one count but fewer than ten. The chain employs TRBV12-3 or TRBV12-4 and TRBJ2-5; maybe TRBD2 (5 bases). V was shortened by 6 bases and J by 2 bases, with 10 bases between the two germline ends. There are 13 residues in the CDR3. The CDR3 here is CASSRAVQETQYF. The CDR3 DNA is TGTGCCAGCAGCCGAGCGGTACAAGAGACCCAGTACTTC.

The chain has TRBV12-3 or TRBV12-4 and TRBJ2-1; perhaps D is TRBD1 or TRBD2 (5 bases each). This CDR3 has 11 residues. Trimming took 6 bases from V and 13 from J, leaving 13 bases between them. The CDR3 coding sequence is TGTGCCAGCAGCTCCGGGACCCCTCAGTTCTTC. Its protein is CASSSGTPQFF.

This clonotype appeared a few times. The chain links TRBV6-1 to TRBJ2-4, with TRBD2 matching 8 bases. V was pared by 5 bases and J by 0 bases, with 9 bases of the junction left unmatched. CDR1 is MNHNS, CDR2 SASEGT, per germline. The CDR3 runs to 17 residues. CDR3 protein: CASSPGLDPLAKNIQYF. The CDR3 coding sequence is TGTGCCAGCAGTCCGGGACTAGATCCCCTAGCCAAAAACATTCAGTACTTC.

The chain is built from TRBV4-2 and TRBJ1-2, with 9 bases identical to TRBD1. The ends lost 1 base at V and 6 bases at J; junction bases unmatched: 0. This CDR3 has 13 residues. Germline CDR1 LGHNA, CDR2 YNFKEQ. The CDR3 sequence is CASSQGTGDGYTF. The DNA of the CDR3 is TGTGCCAGCAGCCAAGGGACAGGGGATGGCTACACCTTC.

A remark on this clonotype: The junction and the germline gene differ at one end; a read error may be behind it. V gene TRBV7-8 combines with J gene TRBJ1-6, with D possibly being TRBD1 (6 bases). CDR1 is SGHVS and CDR2 is FQNEAQ in the germline V gene. The CDR3 consists of 15 residues. In DNA, the CDR3 is TGTGCCAGCAGCCCCACGGACAGCTATAATTCACCCCCCCACTTT. It encodes CASSPTDSYNSPPHF.

This clonotype was found a few times. The chain couples TRBV9 to TRBJ1-2; a weak D match, TRBD1 (6 bases). This CDR3 comprises 17 residues. V was cut by 0 bases and J by 2 bases, with 17 bases left in between. Germline CDR1 reads SGDLS; CDR2 reads YYNGEE. Here the CDR3 reads CASSVGLGTILNYGYTF. The CDR3 DNA is TGTGCCAGCAGCGTAGGGCTGGGGACAATACTCAACTATGGCTACACCTTC. The complete variable domain, with remaining parts taken from reference TRBV9 and TRBJ1-2, reads DSGVTQTPKHLITATGQRVTLRCSPRSGDLSVYWYQQSLDQGLQFLIQYYNGEERAKGNILERFSAQQFPDLHSELNLSSLELGDSALYFCASSVGLGTILNYGYTFGSGTRLTVV.

V is TRBV12-3 or TRBV12-4 and J is TRBJ2-1; possible D gene TRBD2, 5 bases. Trimming took 8 bases from V and 5 from J, leaving 13 bases between them. CDR3 length equals 13 residues. The CDR3 bases are TGTGCCAGCGTCAGAGGGATCGACAATGAGCAGTTCTTC. It translates to CASVRGIDNEQFF.

The genes are TRBV7-6 and TRBJ2-3, with D tentatively TRBD2 (5 bases). The CDR3 is 17 residues long. Between the trimmed V and J ends, which lost 5 bases and 0 bases, there was a span of 18 bases. CDR1 and CDR2 from the germline V gene are SGHVS and FNYEAQ. The CDR3 bases are TGTGCCAGCAGCCCCCTCAGATCGGGGTTAAGCACAGATACGCAGTATTTT. Its protein is CASSPLRSGLSTDTQYF.

In this sample, this clonotype turned up a few times. V gene TRBV5-5 combines with J gene TRBJ2-1; D gene uncertain. Looked up from germline, CDR1 is SGHKS and CDR2 is YYEKEE (reference sequence). CDR3 size: 16 residues. V lost 1 base and J 5 bases, leaving 16 bases between the germline ends. The CDR3 region is CASSLQVWPPDNEQFF. In nucleotides, the CDR3 is TGTGCCAGCAGCTTGCAGGTCTGGCCCCCTGACAATGAGCAGTTCTTC.

CDR3 bases: TGTGCCAGCAGTCCCCAGGGGCCTAGCGGCACAGATACGCAGTATTTT. This encodes CASSPQGPSGTDTQYF. The chain joins TRBV12-3 or TRBV12-4 to TRBJ2-3; the D gene could be TRBD1 or TRBD2 (6 bases each). With 5 bases removed from V and 1 base from J, the gap between germline ends came to 16 bases. The CDR3 is 16 amino acids.

This rearrangement joins TRBV18 to TRBJ2-5; a weak D match, TRBD1 (6 bases). The CDR3 consists of 13 residues. V lost 4 bases and J lost 2, with 8 bases in between. Germline CDR1 KGHSH, CDR2 LQKENI. The CDR3 sequence: CASSQDRQETQYF. The CDR3 DNA reads as TGTGCCAGCTCACAGGACAGACAAGAGACCCAGTACTTC. Looking up the rest from reference TRBV18 and TRBJ2-5 gives the full variable domain: NAGVMQNPRHLVRRRGQEARLRCSPMKGHSHVYWYRQLPEEGLKFMVYLQKENIIDESGMPKERFSAEFPKEGPSILRIQQVVRGDSAAYFCASSQDRQETQYFGPGTRLLVL.

Remarks on this clonotype: A read error may account for a junction end that differs from germline. J is TRBJ2-7 and V is TRBV6-2 or TRBV6-3; 9 bases are a match to TRBD2. The germline V gene has CDR1 MNHEY and CDR2 SVGEGT. The CDR3 runs 15 residues. Here the CDR3 reads CTSSPAGGRSYEQYF. For the CDR3, the DNA is TGTACCAGCAGCCCCGCGGGAGGGCGCTCCTACGAGCAGTACTTC.

The chain uses TRBV20-1 and TRBJ2-3; TRBD1 agrees at 9 bases. The CDR3 covers 15 residues. Germline CDR1 is DFQATT and CDR2 is SNEGSKA (reference sequence). With V trimmed by 5 bases and J by 10 bases, 16 bases remained unmatched. This CDR3 reads CSAPSGQGGLRSQYF. The CDR3 DNA sequence: TGCAGTGCTCCCTCGGGACAGGGAGGTTTAAGGTCGCAGTATTTT.

The V gene is TRBV20-1, the J gene TRBJ1-5, with D possibly TRBD1 on 5 matching bases. Germline V gives CDR1 DFQATT, CDR2 SNEGSKA (reference sequence). CDR3 length equals 15 residues. The V and J ends lost 1 base and 5 bases respectively, with 15 bases between them. CDR3 in amino acids: CSARVGPLRDQPQHF. CDR3 bases: TGCAGTGCTAGAGTGGGACCACTGAGAGATCAGCCCCAGCATTTT.

This clonotype was found a few times. The chain employs TRBV5-1 and TRBJ2-5; D is uncertain. The germline V gene has CDR1 SGHRS and CDR2 YFSETQ. The CDR3 sequence is 14 residues long. Trimming took 0 bases from V and 5 from J, leaving 11 bases between them. For the CDR3, the DNA is TGCGCCAGCAGCTTGGAGAGTTCGCGCGAGACCCAGTACTTC. Amino acids: CASSLESSRETQYF.

This clonotype was seen a few times. The rearrangement links TRBV7-6 to TRBJ2-7; D unclear. The V end was cut by 0 bases, the J end by 0 bases, with 9 bases between. CDR1 and CDR2 (germline): SGHVS, FNYEAQ. CDR3 size: 15 residues. CDR3 DNA: TGTGCCAGCAGCTTAGCGGCGCAGACCTCCTACGAGCAGTACTTC. The encoded protein is CASSLAAQTSYEQYF.

CDR3 in DNA: TGCAGTGCTCGAATAGAGGGGGGACTAGCGGTAAATGAGCAGTTCTTC. It encodes CSARIEGGLAVNEQFF. The genes are TRBV20-1 and TRBJ2-1, with 11 positions matching TRBD2. Germline values: CDR1 DFQATT, CDR2 SNEGSKA (reference sequence). This CDR3 region has 16 residues. The ends lost 5 bases at V and 7 bases at J; junction bases unmatched: 13.